This T cell receptor beta chain was identified in a study of blood T cell repertoires in COVID-19. The table lists this clone with a count of one. This same CDR3 is encoded by further DNA sequences in the sample. The germline V gene encodes CDR1 SGHVS and CDR2 FQNEAQ. Trimming took off 5 bases at V and 0 bases at J, with 11 bases between the two ends. The length of the CDR3 is 16 residues. As processed by the authors: How many nucleated cells were present was estimated from reference gene primer amplification. TCRdb's table, derived via immunoSEQ multiplex PCR, lists solely in-frame clones and lacks some. The V and J calls and clone size are taken from that table; D and trimming were inferred from the DNA. The sample shows under 300,000 clones, 75% to 90% of them seen only once.

The chain is built from TRBV7-8 and TRBJ1-6; no clear D. This TCR was recovered from a woman in her twenties or thirties with active or convalescent COVID-19. Specimen: peripheral blood. This CDR3 is CASSPRGSSYNSPLHF. The CDR3 DNA follows: TGTGCCAGCAGCCCCCGGGGTAGCTCCTATAATTCACCCCTCCACTTT.